This paragraph covers one TCR beta chain sequence. Antigen specificity is unknown. Each patient went into thyroid surgery without having received any treatment. These data belong to a study of metastatic and nonmetastatic thyroid tumors. Study-wide results and limits: The reported finding was significantly higher TCR beta diversity in malignant thyroid tumors relative to benign nodules, in blood and tumor.

CDR3 length equals 15 residues. The ends were cut back, 1 base at V and 4 bases at J, with 12 bases in the middle. CDR1 is SGHDT, CDR2 YYEEEE, per germline. Per the study methods: What underpinned the distant-metastasis classifier for papillary thyroid cancer was the set of CDR3 differences across clinicopathological groups. Through MiXCR, TCRdb re-clonotyped the PCR reads. These V and J calls rely on TCRdb rather than the paper's analysis. In the table there are around 12,000 clones, 25% to 30% of which are singletons. The gene calls are TRBV5-6 and TRBJ1-5; no clear D gene. The receptor was derived from a female donor with papillary thyroid cancer or a benign thyroid nodule (not recorded which). Some clones in this sample may be carry-over from other donors' samples. What was sequenced was tumor tissue. CDR3 nucleotides: TGTGCCAGCAGCTTGTGGAAGGGATTGAATCAGCCCCAGCATTTT. Its translation is CASSLWKGLNQPQHF.